These 14 T cell receptor beta chains share one sample of origin, sequenced in a study of blood T cell repertoires in COVID-19 (TCRdb year 2020). The library was obtained by the immunoSEQ multiplex PCR assay. In TCRdb, the immuneACCESS table is reduced to in-frame sequences with V and J assigned. These tables do not hold every clone; where another copy was compared, an unresolved V gene accounts for under half, and the others remain unexplained. In all, the sample holds 130,000 to 150,000 clones, and over 80% of those were seen once. The ten largest clones represent around 6.5% of the sample. The sample taken for sequencing was peripheral blood. The receptor set was obtained from an elderly man with acute or convalescent COVID-19.

V usage is TRBV28 and J usage is TRBJ2-5; 13 bases line up with TRBD2. In germline, CDR1 is MDHEN, CDR2 SYDVKM. This CDR3 is built from 17 residues. The trim removed 4 bases at V and 5 bases at J, leaving 10 bases unmatched. This CDR3 reads CASSSTPGTSGEETQYF. CDR3 bases: TGTGCCAGCAGTTCGACCCCCGGGACTAGCGGGGAGGAGACCCAGTACTTC.

The chain recombines TRBV15 with TRBJ1-2, with 9 bases aligning to TRBD1. V gave up 11 bases and J gave up 4 bases; unmatched junction bases: 2. Looked up from germline, CDR1 is LNHNV and CDR2 is YYDKDF (reference sequence). This CDR3 region has 11 residues. CDR3 loop: CASGQGYGYTF. DNA for the CDR3: TGTGCCTCGGGACAGGGCTATGGCTACACCTTC.

V gene TRBV30 combines with J gene TRBJ2-1; TRBD2 matches 8 bases. With V trimmed by 4 bases and J by 5 bases, 10 bases remained unmatched. The germline V gene has CDR1 GTSNPN and CDR2 SVGIG (reference sequence). The CDR3 is 15 residues long. CDR3 nucleotides: TGTGCCTGGATTAAACGGGCGGGGGGTAACAATGAGCAGTTCTTC. This gives the protein CAWIKRAGGNNEQFF.

J is TRBJ2-1 and V is TRBV11-2; a weak D match, TRBD1 (5 bases). Germline CDR1 is SGHAT and CDR2 is FQNNGV. The CDR3 length is 14 residues. V gave up 0 bases and J gave up 4 bases, with 7 bases separating them. CDR3 sequence (DNA): TGTGCCAGCAGCTTAGATGCAGGGTACAATGAGCAGTTCTTC. This gives the protein CASSLDAGYNEQFF. Full variable domain (rest looked up from reference TRBV11-2 and TRBJ2-1): EAGVAQSPRYKIIEKRQSVAFWCNPISGHATLYWYQQILGQGPKLLIQFQNNGVVDDSQLPKDRFSAERLKGVDSTLKIQPAKLEDSAVYLCASSLDAGYNEQFFGPGTRLTVL.

This clone came up once. CDR3 sequence reads: CASSHRGTDTQYF. CDR3 in DNA: TGTGCCAGCAGCCACCGCGGGACAGATACGCAGTATTTT. This chain joins TRBV11-3 and TRBJ2-3; a possible D gene is TRBD2 (5 bases). The CDR3 is made up of 13 amino acids. The V gene lost 5 bases and the J gene lost 3 bases, with 9 bases spanning the gap. In germline, CDR1 is SGHNT, CDR2 YENEEA.

The chain recombines TRBV6-5 with TRBJ1-2; 9 nucleotides line up with TRBD1. V was pared by 10 bases and J by 4 bases, with 10 bases of the junction left unmatched. The CDR3 is 14 amino acids. Looked up from germline, CDR1 is MNHEY and CDR2 is SVGAGI. The CDR3 DNA sequence: TGTGCCACTACCCGGGACAGGGAGACCTATGGCTACACCTTC. Encoded protein: CATTRDRETYGYTF.

The rearrangement uses TRBV12-3 or TRBV12-4 and TRBJ2-5; D might be TRBD1 (5 bases). This CDR3 region has 12 residues. The V end was cut by 2 bases, the J end by 5 bases, with 6 bases between. Here the CDR3 reads CASSLKGETQYF. The CDR3 nucleotides read TGTGCCAGCAGTTTAAAGGGGGAGACCCAGTACTTC.

The CDR3 region has the DNA TGCGCCAGCAGCTCCGTTGGACAACAGGGCCATGAGCAGTTCTTC. It yields the protein CASSSVGQQGHEQFF. This chain connects TRBV5-1 to TRBJ2-1; D perhaps matches TRBD1 (6 bases). V lost 3 bases, J lost 8 bases, and 18 bases lay in between. Germline CDR1 and CDR2: SGHRS and YFSETQ. There are 15 residues in the CDR3.

The rearrangement uses TRBV18 and TRBJ1-5; TRBD1 matches at 9 bases. CDR1 is KGHSH, CDR2 LQKENI, per germline. The J segment lost 4 bases and the V segment lost 4 bases, leaving 8 bases of the junction unmatched. This CDR3 region has 16 residues. The CDR3 DNA reads as TGTGCCAGCTCACTCAACCGGGACAGGGCTAATCAGCCCCAGCATTTT. It translates to CASSLNRDRANQPQHF.

This clone turned up a few times. This chain joins TRBV6-5 and TRBJ1-4; the match to TRBD1 covers 7 bases. The V segment lost 7 bases and the J segment 3 bases; nucleotides outside the gene matches: 5. Germline CDR1 reads MNHEY; CDR2 reads SVGAGI. The CDR3 runs 14 residues. DNA for the CDR3: TGTGCCAGCACGACAGGGTTAGCTAATGAAAAACTGTTTTTT. Translation: CASTTGLANEKLFF.

This clone was recorded once. The chain uses TRBV2 and TRBJ1-5, with D possibly being TRBD1 (6 bases). CDR1 is SNHLY, CDR2 FYNNEI, per germline. This CDR3 region has 15 residues. V shed 5 bases and J shed 5 bases, with 16 bases lying between them. The CDR3 sequence: CASSKGDGTHQPQHF. CDR3 bases: TGTGCCAGCAGTAAGGGGGATGGAACTCATCAGCCCCAGCATTTT. The variable domain in full, with the rest retrieved from reference TRBV2 and TRBJ1-5, is EPEVTQTPSHQVTQMGQEVILRCVPISNHLYFYWYRQILGQKVEFLVSFYNNEISEKSEIFDDQFSVERPDGSNFTLKIRSTKLEDSAMYFCASSKGDGTHQPQHFGDGTRLSIL.

The CDR3 nucleotides are TGCGCCAGCAGTGGACTAGCGGGGGGTTCCCACTACAATGAGCAGTTCTTC. It codes for CASSGLAGGSHYNEQFF. V usage is TRBV5-1 and J usage is TRBJ2-1, with 14 bases that match TRBD2. This CDR3 is 17 amino acids long. Trimming removed 5 bases from V and 3 bases from J; junction bases left unmatched: 7. CDR1 is SGHRS, CDR2 YFSETQ, per germline. Drawing the rest from reference TRBV5-1 and TRBJ2-1, the complete variable domain is KAGVTQTPRYLIKTRGQQVTLSCSPISGHRSVSWYQQTPGQGLQFLFEYFSETQRNKGNFPGRFSGRQFSNSRSEMNVSTLELGDSALYLCASSGLAGGSHYNEQFFGPGTRLTVL.

V and J are TRBV24-1 and TRBJ1-1, with D possibly TRBD1 on 5 matching bases. V shed 4 bases and J shed 7 bases, with 12 bases lying between them. The CDR3 has 13 residues. Germline V gene data show CDR1 as KGHDR and CDR2 as SFDVKD. The CDR3 DNA reads as TGTGCCACCAGTGACTCCCCGGGGGTTGAAGCTTTCTTT. Its translation is CATSDSPGVEAFF.

The chain links TRBV10-1 to TRBJ1-4, with a possible D match to TRBD1 (6 bases). Deletions cut 2 bases from V and 7 bases from J, with 11 bases between. Germline CDR1 is WNHNN and CDR2 is SYGVQD (reference sequence). The CDR3 runs 14 residues. In DNA form, the CDR3 reads TGCGCCAGCAGTGAGACAGACAGGCGTGAAAAACTGTTTTTT. Its protein is CASSETDRREKLFF.